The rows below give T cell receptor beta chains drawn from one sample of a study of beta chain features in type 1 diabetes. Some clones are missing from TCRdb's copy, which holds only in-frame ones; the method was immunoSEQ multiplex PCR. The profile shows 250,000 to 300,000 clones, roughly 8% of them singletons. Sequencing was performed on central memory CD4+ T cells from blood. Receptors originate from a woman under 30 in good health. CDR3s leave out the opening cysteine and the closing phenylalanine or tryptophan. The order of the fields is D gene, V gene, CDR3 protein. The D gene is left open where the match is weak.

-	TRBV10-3	AISEGGMYGYT
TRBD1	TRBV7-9	ASSSGTGQY
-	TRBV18	ASCGSGRTYQETQY
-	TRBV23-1	ASSQPGAGTEAF
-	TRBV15	ATSRESRVGNQPQH
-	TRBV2	ASTFTLNTEAF
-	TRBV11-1	ASSFIGGLSGNTIY
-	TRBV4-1	ASSPGPGGEKLF
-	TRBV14	ASSQGNRHYYGYT
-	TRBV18	ASSPVGPTESGANVLT
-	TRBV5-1	ASRISTENTGELF
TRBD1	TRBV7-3	ASSWDREETNEQF
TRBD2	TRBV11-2	ASSLGAGGSYNEQF
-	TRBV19	ASTGVGGTNEKLF
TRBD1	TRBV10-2	ASSSTGDYGYT
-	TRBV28	ASSFYMGGNTIY
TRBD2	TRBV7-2	ASSLSGRGETQY
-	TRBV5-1	ASSLEVLKNTEAF
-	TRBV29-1	SVEAGMRGSPEAF
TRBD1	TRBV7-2	ASSWDSNYGYT
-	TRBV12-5	ASGLSNTGELF
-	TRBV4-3	ASNELYNRAGANVLT
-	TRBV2	ASSEEGFGAQETQY
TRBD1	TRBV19	ASSILGQGQETQY
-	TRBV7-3	ASSSSSVGELF
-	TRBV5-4	ASSIDRKDGYT
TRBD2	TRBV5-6	ASSLSRGTSGSRYEQY
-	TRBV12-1	ASSPIDRGDTEAF
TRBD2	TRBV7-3	ASSPSGFTDTQY
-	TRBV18	ASSPTQGLDYGYT
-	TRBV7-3	ASSPSRDNNEQF
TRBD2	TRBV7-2	ASSPSGGAGQETQY
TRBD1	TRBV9	ASSVASPTGIQYGYT
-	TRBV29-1	SGKIHLSTDTQY
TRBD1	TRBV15	ATSRGSGQGNTEAF
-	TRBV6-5	ASSYLGGNGELF
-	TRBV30	AWRGSNNEQF
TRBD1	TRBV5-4	ASSRGQASSYNSPLH
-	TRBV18	ASSQGTADSYEQY
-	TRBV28	ASSLGGQPQH
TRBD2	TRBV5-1	ASSLSGLAGAQETQY
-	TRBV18	ASSPPRTASTDTQY
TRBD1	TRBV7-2	ASRQGAGGINTIY
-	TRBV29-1	SVGETMNTEAF
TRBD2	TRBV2	ASSASGTYNEQF
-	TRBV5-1	ASSLGTHGQQETQY
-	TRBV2	AMQGQETQY
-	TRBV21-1	ASSKGSRGGTQY
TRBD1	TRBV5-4	ASSVAGGQDTQY
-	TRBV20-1	SAGGPLEAF
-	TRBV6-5	ASTSRLRNTEAF
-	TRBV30	AWSVLSGDQPQH
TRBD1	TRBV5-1	ASSFGQGNYGYT
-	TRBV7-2	ASSKAPQGHEQY
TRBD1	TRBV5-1	ASSLAQGVVTGELF